These 23 T cell receptor beta chains were sequenced from one sample in a study of cytomegalovirus exposure and HLA in healthy donors. Both 60 Vbeta primers and 13 Jbeta primers went into the PCR. Profiled with immunoSEQ multiplex PCR; TCRdb holds only in-frame clones, not every one. The repertoire holds 150,000 or so clones, with roughly 80% as singletons. The sample consisted of PBMCs. The receptors stem from a man aged 45-60 years in good health and CMV-seropositive.

V is TRBV12-5 and J is TRBJ2-5; 7 bases line up with TRBD2. Germline CDR1 is LGHNT and CDR2 is FRNRAP. This CDR3 comprises 14 residues. J was trimmed by 5 bases and V by 1 base; bases with no gene match: 4. CDR3: CASGLGTGGETQYF. CDR3 sequence (DNA): TGTGCTAGTGGTTTGGGGACGGGGGGTGAGACCCAGTACTTC.

The chain links TRBV27 to TRBJ2-5; D is possibly TRBD1 (6 bases). V was cut by 6 bases and J by 1 base, with 12 bases left in between. This CDR3 contains 14 residues. Per germline, CDR1 MNHEY and CDR2 SMNVEV (reference sequence). CDR3 DNA sequence: TGTGCCAGCAGACTTACAGGGACCCAAGAGACCCAGTACTTC. This translates into CASRLTGTQETQYF.

This chain links TRBV5-4 with TRBJ1-5; perhaps TRBD1 as D (6 bases). Germline V gene lookup returns CDR1 SGHNT and CDR2 YYREEE (reference sequence). CDR3 length equals 16 residues. V lost 2 bases to trimming and J lost 0 bases, with 12 bases between them. CDR3 amino acids: CASSLGGPDSNQPQHF. The CDR3 coding sequence is TGTGCCAGCAGCTTAGGGGGTCCAGATAGCAATCAGCCCCAGCATTTT.

This sequence joins TRBV28 and TRBJ1-1; no clear D gene. The CDR3 covers 13 residues. The germline CDR1 and CDR2 sequences are MDHEN and SYDVKM. Trimming removed 2 bases from V and 1 base from J, with 5 bases in between. The CDR3 protein is CASSLVQNTEAFF. The CDR3, as DNA: TGTGCCAGCAGTTTAGTCCAGAACACTGAAGCTTTCTTT.

This chain connects TRBV27 to TRBJ2-1; 12 bases agree with TRBD2. The germline V gene encodes CDR1 MNHEY and CDR2 SMNVEV (reference sequence). The CDR3 covers 16 residues. Unmatched junction bases numbered 8, after V lost 5 bases and J lost 6 bases. The CDR3 nucleotides read TGTGCCAGCAGTAGAACCTGGACTAGCGGGACCAATGAGCAGTTCTTC. Residues: CASSRTWTSGTNEQFF.

This chain joins TRBV5-3 and TRBJ1-2; 7 positions match TRBD1. TRBV5-3 has ORF status, its function being uncertain. After removal of 3 bases from V and 4 bases from J, the junction contained 15 bases not matched to a gene. This CDR3 has 17 amino acids. The CDR3 reads CARSSGGPRGWGYGYTF. CDR3 nucleotide sequence: TGTGCCAGAAGCTCAGGGGGACCCCGAGGATGGGGCTATGGCTACACCTTC.

This rearrangement joins TRBV5-1 to TRBJ2-1; D gene ambiguous. The CDR3 length is 14 residues. CDR1 and CDR2 (germline): SGHRS, YFSETQ. The V gene lost 0 bases and the J gene lost 6 bases, with 10 bases spanning the gap. CDR3 sequence: CASSLAGDGNEQFF. The CDR3 coding sequence is TGCGCCAGCAGCTTGGCAGGCGACGGCAATGAGCAGTTCTTC.

The chain has TRBV10-3 and TRBJ1-2, with D perhaps matching TRBD1 (5 bases). V lost 10 bases and J lost 2, with 23 bases in between. The CDR3 spans 16 residues. Looked up from germline, CDR1 is ENHRY and CDR2 is SYGVKD. CDR3 region: CATTPGRGRVNYGYTF. DNA for the CDR3: TGTGCCACCACCCCAGGGAGGGGAAGGGTGAACTATGGCTACACCTTC.

This clone has just a few counts. This chain links TRBV9 with TRBJ1-1; 8 bases are a match to TRBD1. Trimming took 4 bases from V and 5 from J; bases not matched to a gene: 10. The CDR3 spans 15 residues. Germline assignment: CDR1 SGDLS and CDR2 YYNGEE. CDR3 amino acids: CASSPQGASLTEAFF. The CDR3 DNA is TGTGCCAGCAGCCCCCAGGGGGCTAGTTTGACTGAAGCTTTCTTT. Filled out from reference TRBV9 and TRBJ1-1, the complete variable domain reads DSGVTQTPKHLITATGQRVTLRCSPRSGDLSVYWYQQSLDQGLQFLIQYYNGEERAKGNILERFSAQQFPDLHSELNLSSLELGDSALYFCASSPQGASLTEAFFGQGTRLTVV.

The V gene is TRBV27, the J gene TRBJ2-3, with 9 bases fitting TRBD1. The J segment lost 2 bases and the V segment lost 5 bases, leaving 5 bases of the junction unmatched. Germline V lookup: CDR1 MNHEY, CDR2 SMNVEV (reference sequence). This CDR3 contains 15 residues. The CDR3 reads CASSARDRVTDTQYF. Here the CDR3 DNA reads TGTGCCAGCAGTGCCCGGGACAGGGTCACAGATACGCAGTATTTT.

The CDR3 DNA sequence: TGCGCCAGCAGCCAAGATCGCAGGGTGAATCAGCCCCAGCATTTT. As protein: CASSQDRRVNQPQHF. The chain carries TRBV4-1 and TRBJ1-5; the D gene is possibly TRBD1 (5 bases). CDR3 length: 15 amino acids. The V end lost 0 bases, the J end lost 4 bases, and 10 bases lay between the germline ends. Germline CDR1 and CDR2: MGHRA and YSYEKL.

This clone was seen once. This rearrangement joins TRBV29-1 to TRBJ1-1; D perhaps matches TRBD1 (5 bases). Trimming cost V 7 bases and J 7 bases, with 16 bases left between them. CDR1 is SQVTM and CDR2 is ANQGSEA in the germline V gene. The CDR3 is made up of 12 amino acids. The CDR3 DNA reads as TGCAGCGCGGGGGGAAGGGGTAATGAAGCTTTCTTT. This encodes CSAGGRGNEAFF.

This chain connects TRBV7-2 to TRBJ1-2; TRBD1 might be the D (5 bases). CDR1 SGHTA and CDR2 FQGNSA come from the germline V gene. The CDR3 runs 16 residues. V was trimmed by 1 base and J by 3 bases, leaving 15 bases between them. CDR3 sequence reads: CASSLDWQGSDYGYTF. Here the CDR3 DNA reads TGTGCCAGCAGCTTAGATTGGCAGGGTTCGGACTATGGCTACACCTTC.

V usage is TRBV5-1 and J usage is TRBJ2-1; D not certain. Germline loops: CDR1 SGHRS, CDR2 YFSETQ. The CDR3 is 16 amino acids. V lost 0 bases, J lost 0 bases, and 10 bases lay in between. CDR3 in amino acids: CASSLDIASSYNEQFF. As DNA, the CDR3 is TGCGCCAGCAGCTTGGACATAGCTAGCTCCTACAATGAGCAGTTCTTC.

The rearrangement uses TRBV20-1 and TRBJ1-1; 7 nucleotides match TRBD1. Germline trimming cut 7 bases from V and 10 bases from J; bases unmatched to any gene: 9. The CDR3 is made up of 11 amino acids. The V gene's germline CDR1 is DFQATT and CDR2 SNEGSKA (reference sequence). CDR3 nucleotide sequence: TGCAGTGTCCGGAGGGGGCCGGGAGCTTTCTTT. Amino acid sequence: CSVRRGPGAFF.

The chain links TRBV11-3 to TRBJ2-2; TRBD1 matches 8 bases. The CDR3 has 18 residues. Germline V lookup: CDR1 SGHNT, CDR2 YENEEA. With V trimmed by 0 bases and J by 5 bases, 11 bases remained unmatched. The DNA for the CDR3 is TGTGCCAGCAGCTTAGATCGGTGGGGACAGGAAAAAACCGGGGAGCTGTTTTTT. Translated: CASSLDRWGQEKTGELFF.

This clone occurred a few times. This chain connects TRBV11-2 to TRBJ1-5, with TRBD1 identical over 7 bases. The CDR3 extends over 15 amino acids. The V and J ends lost 3 bases and 2 bases, in that order; junction bases with no gene match: 4. Germline CDR1 reads SGHAT; CDR2 reads FQNNGV. The CDR3 DNA sequence: TGTGCCAGCAGCTTCGATACAGGGGGCAATCAGCCCCAGCATTTT. It encodes CASSFDTGGNQPQHF.

The CDR3 DNA reads as TGTGCCATCTCTCGGACTTACAATGAGCAGTTCTTC. It yields the protein CAISRTYNEQFF. The chain uses TRBV10-3 and TRBJ2-1, with D possibly being TRBD2 (5 bases). Looked up from germline, CDR1 is ENHRY and CDR2 is SYGVKD. Between the trimmed V and J ends, which lost 8 bases and 4 bases, there was a span of 9 bases. The CDR3 extends over 12 amino acids.

V gene TRBV29-1 combines with J gene TRBJ2-1; D call uncertain. V shed 4 bases and J shed 4 bases, with 5 bases lying between them. CDR1 and CDR2 (germline): SQVTM, ANQGSEA. The CDR3 extends over 11 amino acids. CDR3 nucleotides: TGCAGCGTTGTTAATTACAATGAGCAGTTCTTC. The encoded protein is CSVVNYNEQFF.

The chain recombines TRBV11-2 with TRBJ2-1, with 8 nucleotides matching TRBD2. Looked up from germline, CDR1 is SGHAT and CDR2 is FQNNGV. CDR3 length: 15 amino acids. V was clipped by 1 base and J by 4 bases; unmatched bases: 3. The CDR3 loop reads CASSLASGGYNEQFF. For the CDR3, the DNA is TGTGCCAGCAGCTTAGCCAGCGGGGGATACAATGAGCAGTTCTTC. The full variable domain, rest sourced from reference TRBV11-2 and TRBJ2-1, is EAGVAQSPRYKIIEKRQSVAFWCNPISGHATLYWYQQILGQGPKLLIQFQNNGVVDDSQLPKDRFSAERLKGVDSTLKIQPAKLEDSAVYLCASSLASGGYNEQFFGPGTRLTVL.

In its sample, this clone was seen once. V is TRBV7-2 and J is TRBJ2-7; D is perhaps TRBD1 (6 bases). The V gene's germline CDR1 is SGHTA and CDR2 FQGNSA. Trimming pared 5 bases from V and 3 bases from J, leaving 14 bases between. CDR3 length equals 14 residues. The CDR3 loop reads CASSRSRQVYEQYF. CDR3 nucleotides: TGTGCCAGCAGCCGGAGCCGACAGGTCTACGAGCAGTACTTC.

The chain is built from TRBV2 and TRBJ2-7; D is perhaps TRBD2 (6 bases). The CDR3 contains 14 residues. V was shortened by 5 bases and J by 3 bases, with 14 bases between the two germline ends. Germline CDR1 reads SNHLY; CDR2 reads FYNNEI. CDR3: CASSSPSANYEQYF. DNA for the CDR3: TGTGCCAGCAGTTCCCCTAGCGCGAACTACGAGCAGTACTTC.

This sequence joins TRBV7-3 and TRBJ2-5, with D tentatively TRBD2 (6 bases). There are 13 residues in the CDR3. CDR1 and CDR2 from the germline V gene are SGHTA and FQGTGA. With 3 bases removed from V and 5 bases from J, the gap between germline ends came to 10 bases. CDR3 protein: CASSLDYSETQYF. CDR3 in DNA: TGTGCCAGCAGCTTGGACTATAGCGAGACCCAGTACTTC.